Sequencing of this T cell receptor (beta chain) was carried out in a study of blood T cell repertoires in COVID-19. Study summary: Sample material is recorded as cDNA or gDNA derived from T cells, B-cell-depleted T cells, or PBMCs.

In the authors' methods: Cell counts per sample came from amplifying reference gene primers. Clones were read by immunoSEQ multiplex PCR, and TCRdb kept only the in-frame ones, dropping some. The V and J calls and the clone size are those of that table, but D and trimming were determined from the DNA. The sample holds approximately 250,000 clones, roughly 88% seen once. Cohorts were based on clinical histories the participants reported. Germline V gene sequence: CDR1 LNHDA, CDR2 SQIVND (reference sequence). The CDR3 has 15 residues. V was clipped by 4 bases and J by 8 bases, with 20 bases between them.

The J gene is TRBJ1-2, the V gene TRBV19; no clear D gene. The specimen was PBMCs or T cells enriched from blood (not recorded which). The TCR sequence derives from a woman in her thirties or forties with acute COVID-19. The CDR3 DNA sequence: TGTGCCAGTAGTACTTTGGCAGACCAAGGACTCGGCTACACCTTC. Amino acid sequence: CASSTLADQGLGYTF.